The source of this T cell receptor (beta chain) is a study of a mutant IDH1 vaccine in newly diagnosed glioma. Study background: Standard pretreatment was either radiotherapy, temozolomide, or, for most, radiochemotherapy with temozolomide.

In this sample, this clone turned up a few times. Antigen: not known. This table comes from immunoSEQ multiplex PCR, and its TCRdb copy is limited to in-frame clones, with some not included. This sample has some 50,000 clones, with 92% found just once. Regarding time point: week 35, safety follow-up. Vaccine doses each comprised 300 ug of mutant IDH1 20-mer peptide, with topical imiquimod. Germline V gene sequence: CDR1 LNHDA, CDR2 SQIVND (reference sequence). V was trimmed by 9 bases and J by 8 bases, leaving 23 bases between them. CDR3 size: 15 residues. This TCR was recovered from a man aged 50 to 60 with glioma. Sequencing was performed on PBMCs, taken from a glioma patient whose treatment included an IDH1 peptide vaccine. This chain uses TRBV19 with TRBJ2-1, with D perhaps assigned TRBD1 or TRBD2 (5 bases each). For the CDR3, the DNA is TGTGCCAGCCGGCCGGGACGTCAAATTTTCGATGAGCAGTTCTTC. The encoded protein is CASRPGRQIFDEQFF. The full variable domain, in which reference TRBV19 and TRBJ2-1 provide the parts outside the CDR3, is DGGITQSPKYLFRKEGQNVTLSCEQNLNHDAMYWYRQDPGQGLRLIYYSQIVNDFQKGDIAEGYSVSREKKESFPLTVTSAQKNPTAFYLCASRPGRQIFDEQFFGPGTRLTVL.